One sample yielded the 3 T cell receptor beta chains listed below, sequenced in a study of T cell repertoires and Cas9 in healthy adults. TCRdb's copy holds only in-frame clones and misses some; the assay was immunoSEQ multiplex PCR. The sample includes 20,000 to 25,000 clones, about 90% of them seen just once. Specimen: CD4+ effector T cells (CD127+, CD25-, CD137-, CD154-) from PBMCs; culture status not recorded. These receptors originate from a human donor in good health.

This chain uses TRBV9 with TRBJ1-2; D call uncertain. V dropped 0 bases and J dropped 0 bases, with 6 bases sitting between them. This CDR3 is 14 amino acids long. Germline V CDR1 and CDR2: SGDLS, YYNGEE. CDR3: CASSVDNSNYGYTF. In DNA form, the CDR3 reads TGTGCCAGCAGCGTAGATAACTCTAACTATGGCTACACCTTC.

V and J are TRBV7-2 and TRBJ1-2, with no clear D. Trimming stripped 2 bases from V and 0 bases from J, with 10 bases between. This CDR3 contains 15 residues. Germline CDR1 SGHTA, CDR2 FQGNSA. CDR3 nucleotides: TGTGCCAGCAGCTTAAGGTTTGAAGCTAACTATGGCTACACCTTC. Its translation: CASSLRFEANYGYTF.

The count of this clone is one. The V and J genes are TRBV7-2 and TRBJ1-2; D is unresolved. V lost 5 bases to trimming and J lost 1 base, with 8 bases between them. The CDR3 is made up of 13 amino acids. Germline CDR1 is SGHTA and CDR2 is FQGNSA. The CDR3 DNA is TGTGCCAGCAGCCTCTATTTTAACTATGGCTACACCTTC. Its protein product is CASSLYFNYGYTF.